Below, one T cell receptor (beta chain) is given with its context. Its antigen is unidentified. The germline V and J ends were trimmed by 0 bases and 5 bases, with 22 bases remaining between them. The germline V gene has CDR1 SGDLS and CDR2 YYNGEE. This CDR3 has 18 amino acids. In patients aged 18 to 65, hyperthyroidism was newly diagnosed, with duration under 2 months. Lactation, pregnancy, other autoimmune disease or uncontrolled infection excluded patients. The sample belongs to a study of T cells in Graves' hyperthyroidism and ophthalmopathy. It was RNA transcripts that yielded the amplified TCR beta CDR3 regions. HTBI primers drove first-round RT-PCR of the TCR CDR3. Via MiXCR, TCRdb re-called the multiplex PCR reads, giving one row per CDR3 protein. The profile shows over 200,000 distinct CDR3 sequences, approximately 20% of them singletons. The study's findings and limits: Ophthalmopathy, which appeared later, was predicted by the model a median 6.5 months before onset. Expanded thyroid clonotypes (above 0.001) were mostly also found in blood.

This chain links TRBV9 with TRBJ2-3, with D perhaps TRBD2 (5 bases). The receptor comes from a man aged 40-49 years with Graves' hyperthyroidism. Sequencing input: blood. The CDR3 region is CASSVARRGQLLGDTQYF. In DNA, the CDR3 is TGTGCCAGCAGCGTAGCCCGGCGAGGGCAACTCTTGGGAGATACGCAGTATTTT.